This note documents a single T cell receptor beta chain sequence. Repertoires were generated with immunoSEQ multiplex PCR, while TCRdb's copy carries only in-frame clones and drops some. The sample carries some 180,000 clones, about 80% recorded once. This sample stems from a study of blood T cell repertoires in COVID-19. Those enrolled in Seattle joined during active infection and were followed longitudinally afterward. The material sequenced was peripheral blood. The sequence was collected from a woman aged 60 to 75 with COVID-19, enrolled during active disease.

The CDR3 here is CASSPGTSYNEQFF. CDR3 nucleotides: TGTGCCAGCAGCCCCGGTACCTCCTACAATGAGCAGTTCTTC. The V and J genes are TRBV27 and TRBJ2-1, with D unresolved. Germline V lookup: CDR1 MNHEY, CDR2 SMNVEV (reference sequence). Trimming shortened V by 6 bases and J by 0 bases, and 9 bases separated the two germline ends. This CDR3 spans 14 amino acids.